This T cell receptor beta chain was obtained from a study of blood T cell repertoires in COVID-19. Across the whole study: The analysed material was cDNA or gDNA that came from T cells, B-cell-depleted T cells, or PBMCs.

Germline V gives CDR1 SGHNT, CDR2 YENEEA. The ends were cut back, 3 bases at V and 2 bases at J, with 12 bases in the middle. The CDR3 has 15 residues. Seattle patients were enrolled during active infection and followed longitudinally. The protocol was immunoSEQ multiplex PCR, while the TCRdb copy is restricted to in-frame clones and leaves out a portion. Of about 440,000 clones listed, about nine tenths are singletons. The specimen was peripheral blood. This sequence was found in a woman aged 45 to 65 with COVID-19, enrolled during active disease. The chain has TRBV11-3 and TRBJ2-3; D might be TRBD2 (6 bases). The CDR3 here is CASSLGLKYTDTQYF. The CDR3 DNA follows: TGTGCCAGCAGCTTGGGACTTAAGTACACAGATACGCAGTATTTT.